These 14 T cell receptor beta chains were all obtained from the same sample, sequenced in a study of T cell clonality in common variable immunodeficiency. Libraries were prepared by immunoSEQ multiplex PCR; TCRdb keeps only in-frame clonotypes and omits some of them. This table holds 44,000 or so clones with no singletons; the top ten claim approximately 0.71%. The sequencing input was peripheral blood mononuclear cells. These receptors were collected from a person between 18 and 75 years old in good health.

This clone has ten or more counts. The CDR3 extends 3 residues past the end of the read, so its final part is completed from the germline J gene. This chain joins TRBV7-9 and TRBJ1-4, with 8 bases lining up with TRBD1. In germline, CDR1 is SEHNR, CDR2 FQNEAQ (reference sequence). The CDR3 is 14 residues long. J gave up 7 bases and V 6 bases, and 7 bases lay outside the gene matches. The CDR3 DNA, read in part, is TGTGCCAGCAGTCAGGACAGGGAGAGTGAAAAA. This sequence encodes CASSQDRESEK. The CDR3 as a whole reads CASSQDRESEKLFF.

This clone turned up a few times. The read terminates 3 residues before the CDR3 end, so the remaining end is supplied by the germline J gene. V gene TRBV10-2 combines with J gene TRBJ1-2, with TRBD1 matching 7 bases. This CDR3 has 13 amino acids. CDR1 WSHSY and CDR2 SAAADI come from the germline V gene. V lost 6 bases to trimming and J lost 5 bases; unmatched junction nucleotides: 6. The CDR3 loop is CASSSDRTYGYTF. Incomplete CDR3 DNA: TGCGCCAGCAGCTCGGACAGGACGTATGGC.

Many counts were recorded for this clone. Coverage ceases 3 residues before the CDR3 finishes, and the germline J gene fills in the end. The chain combines TRBV28 with TRBJ2-7, with D possibly matching TRBD1 (6 bases). V lost 5 bases to trimming and J lost 4 bases, with 21 bases between them. Germline values: CDR1 MDHEN, CDR2 SYDVKM. CDR3 length: 16 amino acids. CDR3 DNA (partial): TGTGCCAGCAGTCCTCTTGTAGTAGGACAGAATTACGAG. This sequence encodes CASSPLVVGQNYE. The entire CDR3 sequence reads CASSPLVVGQNYEQYF.

At least ten counts were recorded for this clone. The read falls 3 residues short of the CDR3 end, and the missing part is taken from the germline J gene. The gene calls are TRBV5-1 and TRBJ1-4; a weak D match, TRBD1 (5 bases). CDR1 is SGHRS and CDR2 is YFSETQ in the germline V gene. The CDR3 consists of 13 residues. V was pared by 6 bases and J by 8 bases, with 14 bases between. CDR3 DNA, as far as it was read: TGCGCCAGCACCCGGGACTCTGGAGAAAAA. Translation gives CASTRDSGEK. The entire CDR3 is CASTRDSGEKLFF.

The sample holds many counts of this clone. The part of the CDR3 DNA that was read is TGTGCCAGCAGTTTGTCGGTTGCGGGGGGGCGTTCGCCCACAGATACG. It translates to CASSLSVAGGRSPTDT. In full, the CDR3 reads CASSLSVAGGRSPTDTQYF. The genes are TRBV27 and TRBJ2-3; 9 bases match TRBD2. The read ends 3 residues early relative to the CDR3; the germline J gene fills the gap. The V gene end was trimmed by 3 bases and the J gene end by 2 bases; junction bases not matched to a gene: 15. This CDR3 has 19 residues. Germline V CDR1 and CDR2: MNHEY, SMNVEV (reference sequence).

This clone showed up many times. The read terminates 3 residues before the CDR3 end, so the remaining end is supplied by the germline J gene. The chain links TRBV14 to TRBJ1-6, with 7 bases matching TRBD1. V was clipped by 1 base and J by 8 bases; unmatched bases: 5. Germline loops: CDR1 SGHDN, CDR2 FVKESK. This CDR3 comprises 15 residues. CDR3 sequence reads: CASSQATGWDSPLHF. CDR3 DNA, as far as it was read: TGTGCCAGCAGCCAAGCGACAGGGTGGGATTCACCC. Full variable domain (missing parts from reference TRBV14 and TRBJ1-6): EAGVTQFPSHSVIEKGQTVTLRCDPISGHDNLYWYRRVMGKEIKFLLHFVKESKQDESGMPNNRFLAERTGGTYSTLKVQPAELEDSGVYFCASSQATGWDSPLHFGNGTRLTVT.

This clone has at least ten counts. The CDR3 end is not reached by the read, which stops 3 residues before it; the germline J gene fills it in. The chain joins TRBV14 to TRBJ2-1; TRBD1 agrees at 9 bases. The V gene's germline CDR1 is SGHDN and CDR2 FVKESK. After removal of 0 bases from V and 6 bases from J, the junction contained 12 bases not matched to a gene. The CDR3 consists of 18 residues. The sequenced part of the CDR3 DNA is TGTGCCAGCAGCCAAGATATAGGAGGGACAGGGTACCGCAATGAG. Its protein is CASSQDIGGTGYRNE. The whole CDR3 protein reads CASSQDIGGTGYRNEQFF.

This clone appeared many times. The sequenced fragment ends 3 residues before the CDR3 boundary, so the rest is inferred from the germline J gene. The chain joins TRBV23-1 to TRBJ1-6, with 7 positions matching TRBD1. TRBV23-1 is flagged as an ORF with uncertain function. V gave up 11 bases and J gave up 9 bases; unmatched junction bases: 7. The CDR3 is 12 amino acids. CDR3 DNA, as far as it was read: TGCGCCCGGAGGGGGCTGGCTTCACCC. Amino acids: CARRGLASP. The CDR3 in full is CARRGLASPLHF.

This clone has at least ten counts. The DNA read from the CDR3 is TGTGCCAGCAGCTTATATGTAGCGGGGTACTACGAG. As protein: CASSLYVAGYYE. The whole CDR3 region reads CASSLYVAGYYEQYF. The V gene is TRBV7-2, the J gene TRBJ2-7; TRBD2 aligns across 8 bases. The read terminates 3 residues ahead of where the CDR3 ends, so the germline J gene completes it. Per germline, CDR1 SGHTA and CDR2 FQGNSA. Germline trimming cut 2 bases from V and 3 bases from J; bases unmatched to any gene: 6. CDR3 length equals 15 residues.

Ten or more counts support this clone. The CDR3 end falls 3 residues outside the read, so it is completed with the germline J gene. J is TRBJ1-2 and V is TRBV15; D might be TRBD1 (5 bases). This CDR3 contains 14 residues. CDR1 LNHNV and CDR2 YYDKDF come from the germline V gene (reference sequence). Incomplete CDR3 DNA: TGTGCCACCAGCAGACCGCGGAGGGGAGGGGGC. Translating it yields CATSRPRRGGG. The full CDR3 is CATSRPRRGGGYTF. Looking up the rest from reference TRBV15 and TRBJ1-2 gives the full variable domain: DAMVIQNPRYQVTQFGKPVTLSCSQTLNHNVMYWYQQKSSQAPKLLFHYYDKDFNNEADTPDNFQSRRPNTSFCFLDIRSPGLGDTAMYLCATSRPRRGGGYTFGSGTRLTVV.

The sample holds many counts of this clone. Coverage ceases 3 residues before the CDR3 finishes, and the germline J gene fills in the end. The rearrangement uses TRBV19 and TRBJ1-5, with TRBD1 as a possible D gene (6 bases). The V gene lost 6 bases and the J gene lost 0 bases, with 12 bases spanning the gap. The CDR3 has 15 residues. Germline CDR1 LNHDA, CDR2 SQIVND (reference sequence). CDR3 loop: CASSQDRYSNQPQHF. The DNA read from the CDR3 is TGTGCCAGTAGCCAAGACAGGTATAGCAATCAGCCC. The full variable domain, completed using reference TRBV19 and TRBJ1-5, is DGGITQSPKYLFRKEGQNVTLSCEQNLNHDAMYWYRQDPGQGLRLIYYSQIVNDFQKGDIAEGYSVSREKKESFPLTVTSAQKNPTAFYLCASSQDRYSNQPQHFGDGTRLSIL.

In its sample, this clone was seen a few times. The read gets to within 3 residues of the CDR3 end, and the germline J gene fills in the rest. The chain has TRBV27 and TRBJ2-5; 7 nucleotides align to TRBD2. Germline CDR1 is MNHEY and CDR2 is SMNVEV (reference sequence). CDR3 size: 15 residues. The junction had 4 bases not matched to a gene; V was cut back by 3 bases and J by 0 bases. The part of the CDR3 DNA that was read is TGTGCCAGCAGTTTTCTAGCGGACGACCAAGAGACC. As protein: CASSFLADDQET. The whole CDR3 reads CASSFLADDQETQYF.

This clone was observed many times. The CDR3 end lies 3 residues beyond the end of the read and is filled in from the germline J gene. This chain links TRBV18 with TRBJ2-3, with D perhaps TRBD2 (6 bases). Looked up from germline, CDR1 is KGHSH and CDR2 is LQKENI. The CDR3 contains 15 residues. Trimming shortened V by 1 base and J by 1 base, and 9 bases separated the two germline ends. The CDR3 here is CASSPLGTGTDTQYF. Incomplete CDR3 DNA: TGTGCCAGCTCACCACTTGGGACTGGCACAGATACG. The full variable domain, with the rest looked up from reference TRBV18 and TRBJ2-3, is NAGVMQNPRHLVRRRGQEARLRCSPMKGHSHVYWYRQLPEEGLKFMVYLQKENIIDESGMPKERFSAEFPKEGPSILRIQQVVRGDSAAYFCASSPLGTGTDTQYFGPGTRLTVL.

This clone was counted ten times or more. The DNA ends 3 residues before the CDR3 does, and the rest of the CDR3 is filled in from the germline J gene. The chain links TRBV9 to TRBJ1-2; tentatively, D is TRBD1 (5 bases). Germline-derived CDR1 and CDR2 are SGDLS and YYNGEE. Trimming pared 0 bases from V and 4 bases from J, leaving 13 bases between. The CDR3 consists of 15 residues. This CDR3 reads CASSVGSLGGYGYTF. The covered CDR3 bases are TGTGCCAGCAGCGTAGGATCATTGGGGGGCTATGGC.